A single count supports the clone carrying this T cell receptor beta chain. The data were obtained in a study of blood T cells in healthy people across ages. A second PCR of about 6 to 11 cycles used a sample-barcoded 5' primer and a J-beta primer mix. Each CDR3 protein gets one entry after TCRdb re-called the 5' RACE reads with MiXCR. Here the sample spans more than 900,000 distinct CDR3 sequences, almost 30% being singletons. The germline V and J ends were trimmed by 4 bases and 5 bases, with 11 bases remaining between them. This CDR3 is 13 amino acids long. Per the germline V gene, CDR1 is MNHEY and CDR2 is SMNVEV (reference sequence). A further study also used this sample, focusing on T cells of mothers and their children. This second report adds: Slightly higher, non-significant overlap characterized related mother-child pairs relative to unrelated pairs.

Material for sequencing was blood. The chain couples TRBV27 to TRBJ1-2; D gene unclear. This receptor was taken from a woman aged 40 to 50 in good health. CDR3 sequence reads: CASSSTWGYGYTF. CDR3 DNA sequence: TGTGCCAGCAGTTCGACCTGGGGTTATGGCTACACCTTC.